This T cell receptor (beta chain) comes out of a study of CD8+ T cells in alopecia areata. Study-level points and caveats: Lesional scalp displayed greater clonality than normal scalp, most notably in alopecia totalis/universalis. On tofacitinib, scalp and blood still held many of the expanded lesional clones.

The CDR3 length is 15 residues. Trimming took 3 bases from V and 3 from J; bases not matched to a gene: 7. The germline V gene has CDR1 SQVTM and CDR2 ANQGSEA. Only a few counts were recorded for this clone. Its antigen is unknown. Extracted RNA was reverse transcribed, and the resulting cDNA served as sequencing template. The table came from immunoSEQ multiplex PCR; TCRdb's copy has only in-frame clones and leaves some out. The sample holds approximately 120,000 clones, around 63% seen once. Sample treatment: oral pan-JAK inhibitor, 5-10 mg twice daily. In alopecia areata patients, both lesional scalp punch biopsies and peripheral blood were collected. Researchers picked out CD4+ and CD8+ T cells from PBMCs by sorting.

The starting material was CD4+ T cells sorted from blood, obtained at week 4, from a patient treated with tofacitinib. The source of this sequence is a human donor with alopecia areata. The V call is TRBV29-1, the J call TRBJ2-5; 10 bases match TRBD1. The CDR3 DNA sequence: TGCAGCGTTGAGAGGACAGGGGGGATAAAAGAGACCCAGTACTTC. Amino acids: CSVERTGGIKETQYF.